The 24 T cell receptor beta chains in this list originate from one sample, sequenced in a study of blood T cell repertoires in COVID-19. Sequencing was performed with immunoSEQ multiplex PCR; in TCRdb, only in-frame clones are kept and a portion is missing. The data show 100,000 to 150,000 clones, approximately 74% seen once. Sequencing input: peripheral blood. Receptors were obtained from a man between 60 and 70 years old with acute or convalescent COVID-19.

This rearrangement joins TRBV3-1 (or the pseudogene TRBV3-2) to TRBJ2-6, with TRBD1 identical over 10 bases. Germline V gene lookup returns CDR1 LGHDT and CDR2 YNNKEL (reference sequence). The CDR3 is made up of 17 amino acids. The junction had 5 bases not matched to a gene; V was cut back by 4 bases and J by 2 bases. CDR3 nucleotides: TGTGCCAGCAGCCGCCTGGACAGGGGGACTGGGGCCAACGTCCTGACTTTC. Translated: CASSRLDRGTGANVLTF.

The rearrangement links TRBV3-1 (or the pseudogene TRBV3-2) to TRBJ2-7; TRBD1 agrees at 7 bases. Germline V CDR1 and CDR2: LGHDT, YNNKEL (reference sequence). V shed 4 bases, J shed 0 bases, and the junction held 3 bases outside the gene matches. The CDR3 has 14 amino acids. Written as DNA, the CDR3 is TGTGCCAGCAGCCCGACAGGGCACTCCTACGAGCAGTACTTC. This translates into CASSPTGHSYEQYF.

This chain connects TRBV9 to TRBJ2-1; possibly TRBD2 for D (7 bases). This CDR3 region has 15 residues. Germline CDR1 is SGDLS and CDR2 is YYNGEE. The V end lost 3 bases, the J end lost 5 bases, and 15 bases lay between the germline ends. The CDR3 here is CASSAFRGANNEQFF. CDR3 nucleotide sequence: TGTGCCAGCAGCGCCTTTCGGGGGGCAAACAATGAGCAGTTCTTC.

The rearrangement uses TRBV2 and TRBJ1-4, with a tentative D call TRBD1 (5 bases). CDR3 length: 14 residues. With 6 bases removed from V and 0 bases from J, the gap between germline ends came to 8 bases. The germline CDR1 and CDR2 sequences are SNHLY and FYNNEI. DNA for the CDR3: TGTGCCAGCAGGGCAGGGTCAACTAATGAAAAACTGTTTTTT. The encoded protein is CASRAGSTNEKLFF.

The chain couples TRBV18 to TRBJ1-2; TRBD1 matches at 7 bases. The V segment lost 2 bases and the J segment 8 bases; nucleotides outside the gene matches: 5. CDR1 is KGHSH and CDR2 is LQKENI in the germline V gene. There are 13 residues in the CDR3. CDR3 nucleotide sequence: TGTGCCAGCTCACCAAGACAGGGATACGGCTACACCTTC. This encodes CASSPRQGYGYTF.

This clone was recorded only once. V is TRBV6-6 and J is TRBJ2-7, with TRBD2 as a possible D gene (6 bases). Germline values: CDR1 MNHNY, CDR2 SVGAGI (reference sequence). With 2 bases removed from V and 8 bases from J, the gap between germline ends came to 19 bases. The CDR3 spans 15 residues. CDR3 sequence reads: CASSYGTGNGGKQYF. The CDR3 nucleotides are TGTGCCAGCAGTTACGGAACGGGAAACGGGGGTAAGCAGTACTTC.

A note on this clone: The sample carries other DNA sequences with the same CDR3. This sequence joins TRBV3-1 (or the pseudogene TRBV3-2) and TRBJ2-3; weak D call: TRBD2 (5 bases). The germline CDR1 and CDR2 sequences are LGHDT and YNNKEL (reference sequence). The CDR3 spans 14 residues. Trimming pared 1 base from V and 1 base from J, leaving 6 bases between. CDR3 coding DNA: TGTGCCAGCAGCCAAGGGACTGGCACAGATACGCAGTATTTT. Its translation is CASSQGTGTDTQYF.

The chain has TRBV29-1 and TRBJ1-2; D is undetermined. Trimming left V 1 base short and J 4 bases short, with 10 bases between. Looked up from germline, CDR1 is SQVTM and CDR2 is ANQGSEA. This CDR3 comprises 13 residues. The CDR3 DNA reads TGCAGCGTTGAAGTTTCGGGAGGCTATGGCTACACCTTC. As protein: CSVEVSGGYGYTF.

The rearrangement links TRBV6-5 to TRBJ1-5; 8 nucleotides match TRBD1. The CDR3 runs to 15 residues. Germline CDR1 is MNHEY and CDR2 is SVGAGI. Trimming took 7 bases from V and 3 from J; bases not matched to a gene: 8. CDR3 amino acids: CASKLGQGNNQPQHF. CDR3 coding DNA: TGTGCCAGCAAACTCGGACAGGGTAACAATCAGCCCCAGCATTTT.

This chain connects TRBV5-6 to TRBJ1-2; no definite D call. Germline V CDR1 and CDR2: SGHDT, YYEEEE. The CDR3 is 14 residues long. Trimming shortened V by 7 bases and J by 2 bases, and 15 bases separated the two germline ends. The CDR3 reads CASLTRGSNYGYTF. CDR3 sequence (DNA): TGTGCCAGCCTCACCCGAGGATCCAACTATGGCTACACCTTC.

This clone showed up just once. The J gene is TRBJ1-1, the V gene TRBV6-5; TRBD1 agrees at 10 bases. J gave up 1 base and V 7 bases, and 6 bases lay outside the gene matches. In germline, CDR1 is MNHEY, CDR2 SVGAGI. The CDR3 length is 15 residues. As DNA, the CDR3 is TGTGCCAGCACCATTCGGGACAGGGGGAACACTGAAGCTTTCTTT. It translates to CASTIRDRGNTEAFF.

The chain links TRBV21-1 to TRBJ2-2; TRBD1 is the table's D call and was not checked against the DNA. TRBV21-1 is labeled a pseudogene. This CDR3 has 16 residues. The CDR3 loop is CASSKGVGAWTGELFF. CDR3 nucleotide sequence: TGTGCCAGCAGCAAAGGCGTGGGCGCCTGGACCGGGGAGCTGTTTTTT.

The sample holds a few counts of this clone. The rearrangement links TRBV7-3 to TRBJ2-1, with a weak D call TRBD2 (5 bases). The CDR3 covers 17 residues. The ends were cut back, 2 bases at V and 6 bases at J, with 20 bases in the middle. Germline CDR1 is SGHTA and CDR2 is FQGTGA. This CDR3 reads CASSLLAPREGRNEQFF. The CDR3 region has the DNA TGTGCCAGCAGCTTACTGGCCCCCCGGGAAGGGCGCAATGAGCAGTTCTTC.

The chain is built from TRBV11-3 and TRBJ2-7; possibly TRBD2 for D (5 bases). The CDR3 length is 11 residues. The germline V and J ends were trimmed by 2 bases and 7 bases, with 6 bases remaining between them. In germline, CDR1 is SGHNT, CDR2 YENEEA. In nucleotides, the CDR3 is TGTGCCAGCAGCTTAAGGAGGGAGCAGTACTTC. Its translation: CASSLRREQYF.

The chain joins TRBV7-3 to TRBJ1-1; 7 bases are a match to TRBD1. Trimming cost V 5 bases and J 6 bases; bases outside gene matches: 6. This CDR3 is built from 13 residues. The germline CDR1 and CDR2 sequences are SGHTA and FQGTGA. The DNA for the CDR3 is TGTGCCAGCAGCCTTCAAAGGGGGCCTGAAGCTTTCTTT. It codes for CASSLQRGPEAFF.

This chain links TRBV7-2 with TRBJ2-5, with 11 nucleotides matching TRBD2. Germline CDR1 and CDR2: SGHTA and FQGNSA. The CDR3 sequence is 16 residues long. The trim removed 4 bases at V and 1 base at J, leaving 5 bases unmatched. The CDR3 here is CASSYSGRVSQETQYF. As DNA, the CDR3 is TGTGCCAGCAGCTATAGCGGGAGGGTATCCCAAGAGACCCAGTACTTC. Full variable domain (remainder filled in from reference TRBV7-2 and TRBJ2-5): GAGVSQSPSNKVTEKGKDVELRCDPISGHTALYWYRQSLGQGLEFLIYFQGNSAPDKSGLPSDRFSAERTGGSVSTLTIQRTQQEDSAVYLCASSYSGRVSQETQYFGPGTRLLVL.

J is TRBJ2-1 and V is TRBV27; 13 nucleotides line up with TRBD2. Germline V gene lookup returns CDR1 MNHEY and CDR2 SMNVEV (reference sequence). The CDR3 is 17 residues long. Germline trimming cut 8 bases from V and 0 bases from J; bases unmatched to any gene: 7. The CDR3 sequence is CASHRTSGSSSYNEQFF. The CDR3 DNA sequence: TGTGCCAGCCACCGGACTAGCGGGAGTAGCTCCTACAATGAGCAGTTCTTC.

The rearrangement uses TRBV29-1 and TRBJ1-1; weak D call: TRBD1 (5 bases). Germline V gene sequence: CDR1 SQVTM, CDR2 ANQGSEA. Deletions cut 4 bases from V and 3 bases from J, with 15 bases between. The CDR3 is 14 residues long. The CDR3 spells CSVGRGTGYTEAFF. CDR3 sequence (DNA): TGCAGCGTTGGGAGGGGAACAGGCTACACTGAAGCTTTCTTT. Filled out from reference TRBV29-1 and TRBJ1-1, the complete variable domain reads SAVISQKPSRDICQRGTSLTIQCQVDSQVTMMFWYRQQPGQSLTLIATANQGSEATYESGFVIDKFPISRPNLTFSTLTVSNMSPEDSSIYLCSVGRGTGYTEAFFGQGTRLTVV.

The genes are TRBV7-9 and TRBJ1-1; no firm D call. Germline CDR1 and CDR2: SEHNR and FQNEAQ (reference sequence). The CDR3 runs 13 residues. Trimming cost V 1 base and J 11 bases, with 14 bases left between them. The chain's CDR3 is CASSLDNLGKAFF. Here the CDR3 DNA reads TGTGCCAGCAGCTTAGACAACCTCGGGAAGGCTTTCTTT.

The chain employs TRBV6-5 and TRBJ2-7; tentatively, D is TRBD1 (5 bases). The V end was cut by 7 bases, the J end by 3 bases, with 13 bases between. CDR1 is MNHEY and CDR2 is SVGAGI in the germline V gene. The length of the CDR3 is 13 residues. In DNA, the CDR3 is TGTGCCAGCAACTTGAGGACAATCTACGAGCAGTACTTC. As protein: CASNLRTIYEQYF.

The CDR3 DNA reads TGTGCCATCAGTGAGTCTTTGGGGTCTAGCGGATACAATGAGCAGTTCTTC. Protein: CAISESLGSSGYNEQFF. The V and J genes are TRBV10-3 and TRBJ2-1, with TRBD2 matching over 7 bases. CDR3 size: 17 residues. Trimming cost V 0 bases and J 4 bases; bases outside gene matches: 9. CDR1 is ENHRY and CDR2 is SYGVKD in the germline V gene.

This chain joins TRBV5-8 and TRBJ1-5; 9 bases fit TRBD1. Germline V lookup: CDR1 SGHTS, CDR2 YDEGEE. The V segment lost 5 bases and the J segment 3 bases; nucleotides outside the gene matches: 6. The CDR3 totals 15 residues. CDR3 sequence (DNA): TGTGCCAGCAGGGAGGGACAGGGCTACAATCAGCCCCAGCATTTT. Translated: CASREGQGYNQPQHF.

The V call is TRBV5-6, the J call TRBJ2-7; 10 nucleotides agree with TRBD2. J lost 9 bases, V lost 3 bases, and 9 bases had no gene match. CDR1 is SGHDT and CDR2 is YYEEEE in the germline V gene. This CDR3 spans 14 amino acids. The CDR3 spells CASSSQLAGPGQYF. CDR3 coding DNA: TGTGCCAGCAGCTCGCAACTAGCGGGACCCGGGCAGTACTTC. Supplemented by reference TRBV5-6 and TRBJ2-7, the full variable domain reads DAGVTQSPTHLIKTRGQQVTLRCSPKSGHDTVSWYQQALGQGPQFIFQYYEEEERQRGNFPDRFSGHQFPNYSSELNVNALLLGDSALYLCASSSQLAGPGQYFGPGTRLTVT.

The J gene is TRBJ1-3, the V gene TRBV7-9, with D unresolved. With 1 base removed from V and 0 bases from J, the gap between germline ends came to 16 bases. Germline CDR1 and CDR2: SEHNR and FQNEAQ (reference sequence). The CDR3 has 18 residues. CDR3 sequence: CASSLEKRDPGSGNTIYF. CDR3 bases: TGTGCCAGCAGCTTAGAGAAACGAGATCCAGGCTCTGGAAACACCATATATTTT.